There are a few counts of the clone carrying this T cell receptor beta chain. Its antigen is unidentified. Germline assignment: CDR1 LNHDA and CDR2 SQIVND (reference sequence). After removal of 4 bases from V and 7 bases from J, the junction contained 11 bases not matched to a gene. This CDR3 is 16 amino acids long. This record belongs to a study of beta chain features in type 1 diabetes. Study-wide results and caveats: For Type 1 diabetes patients, all four CD4+ subsets carried TCRB CDR3s that were moderately but significantly shorter.

Every bit of the isolated RNA underwent reverse transcription, so sequencing read expressed TCRB transcripts. Using immunoSEQ multiplex PCR, the repertoire was profiled, and TCRdb retains in-frame clones only, with some absent. The repertoire holds about 320,000 clones, with 13% to 15% as singletons. V and J are TRBV19 and TRBJ2-2; 8 nucleotides align to TRBD1. This clonotype originated in a man aged 25 to 40 in good health. Material for sequencing was central memory CD4+ T cells from blood. Written as DNA, the CDR3 is TGTGCCAGTAGTACCAGGACAGGGATCTCCGGCGGGGAGCTGTTTTTT. Residues: CASSTRTGISGGELFF.